This TCR beta chain is drawn from a study of shared clonotypes between healthy human individuals. This was a deep-level run. Sorted-subset replicate PCR reactions contained roughly 210 ng DNA, corresponding to approximately 30,000 T cell genomes. Libraries were prepared by immunoSEQ multiplex PCR; TCRdb keeps only in-frame clonotypes and omits some of them. The repertoire has under 1,100,000 clones, approximately 78% of them found once; the top ten carry roughly 0.65%. CDR3 length: 13 residues. With 8 bases removed from V and 0 bases from J, the gap between germline ends came to 9 bases. Germline loops: CDR1 ENHRY, CDR2 SYGVKD. Overall study results and limits: Naive CD4 clonotypes were shared across several donors at around 5%.

With regard to this clone: The antigen remains unidentified.

Sequencing was carried out using memory CD4+ T cells from PBMCs. Subset noted: CD45RA-negative fraction. V usage is TRBV10-3 and J usage is TRBJ2-3; D is uncertain. This receptor was identified in a man between 18 and 35 years old in good health. Some clones in this sample may be carry-over from other donors' samples. CDR3 sequence reads: CAIATVSTDTQYF. CDR3 bases: TGTGCCATCGCTACTGTAAGCACAGATACGCAGTATTTT.